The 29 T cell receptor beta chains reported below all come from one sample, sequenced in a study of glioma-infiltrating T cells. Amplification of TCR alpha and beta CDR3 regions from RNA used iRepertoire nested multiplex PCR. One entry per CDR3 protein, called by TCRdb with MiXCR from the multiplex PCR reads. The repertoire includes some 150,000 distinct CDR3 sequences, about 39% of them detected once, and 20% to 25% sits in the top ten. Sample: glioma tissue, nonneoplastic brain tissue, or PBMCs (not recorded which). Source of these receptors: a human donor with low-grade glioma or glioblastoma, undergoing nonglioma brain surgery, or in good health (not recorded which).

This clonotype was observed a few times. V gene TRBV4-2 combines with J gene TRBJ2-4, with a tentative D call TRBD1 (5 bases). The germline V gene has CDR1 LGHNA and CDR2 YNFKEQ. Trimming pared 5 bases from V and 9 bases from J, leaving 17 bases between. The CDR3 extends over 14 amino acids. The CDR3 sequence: CASSFGRDKGIQYF. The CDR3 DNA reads TGTGCCAGCAGCTTCGGCAGGGATAAAGGCATTCAGTACTTC.

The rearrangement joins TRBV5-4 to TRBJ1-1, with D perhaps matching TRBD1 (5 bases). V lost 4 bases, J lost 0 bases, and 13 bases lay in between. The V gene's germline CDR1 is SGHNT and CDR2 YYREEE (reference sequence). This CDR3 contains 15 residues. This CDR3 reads CASSGIGGMNTEAFF. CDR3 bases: TGTGCCAGCAGCGGAATTGGGGGGATGAACACTGAAGCTTTCTTT.

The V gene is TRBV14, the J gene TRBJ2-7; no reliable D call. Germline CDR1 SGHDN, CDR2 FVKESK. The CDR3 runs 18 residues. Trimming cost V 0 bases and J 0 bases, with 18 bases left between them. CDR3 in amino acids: CASSQDREPGFGSYEQYF. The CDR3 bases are TGTGCCAGCAGCCAAGACCGCGAACCTGGATTCGGCTCCTACGAGCAGTACTTC.

CDR3 nucleotide sequence: TGTGCCAGCAGTTACTGGGGGACAGGACCGACCTACAATGAGCAGTTCTTC. It encodes CASSYWGTGPTYNEQFF. V and J are TRBV6-2 or TRBV6-3 and TRBJ2-1; TRBD1 matches at 8 bases. V lost 1 base to trimming and J lost 2 bases; unmatched junction nucleotides: 7. This CDR3 contains 17 residues. Germline V gene data show CDR1 as MNHEY and CDR2 as SVGEGT.

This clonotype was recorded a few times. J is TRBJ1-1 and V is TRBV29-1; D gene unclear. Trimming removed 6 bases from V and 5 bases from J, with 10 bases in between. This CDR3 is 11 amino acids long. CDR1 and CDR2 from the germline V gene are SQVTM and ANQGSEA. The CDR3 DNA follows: TGCAGCGTGTTAGGGTATACTGAAGCTTTCTTT. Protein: CSVLGYTEAFF.

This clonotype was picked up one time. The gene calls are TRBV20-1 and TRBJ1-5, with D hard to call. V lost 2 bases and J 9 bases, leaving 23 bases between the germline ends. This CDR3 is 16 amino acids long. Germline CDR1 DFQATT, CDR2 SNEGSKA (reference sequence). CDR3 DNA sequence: TGCAGTGCTAGATCCCCTCTCCCGGGAGGAACGTCGCCCCAGCATTTT. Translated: CSARSPLPGGTSPQHF.

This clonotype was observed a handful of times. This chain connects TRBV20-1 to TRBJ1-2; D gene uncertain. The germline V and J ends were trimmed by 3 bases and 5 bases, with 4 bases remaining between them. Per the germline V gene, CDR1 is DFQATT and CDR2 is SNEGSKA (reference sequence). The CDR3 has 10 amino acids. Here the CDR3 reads CSASGYGYTF. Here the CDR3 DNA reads TGCAGTGCTAGTGGGTATGGCTACACCTTC.

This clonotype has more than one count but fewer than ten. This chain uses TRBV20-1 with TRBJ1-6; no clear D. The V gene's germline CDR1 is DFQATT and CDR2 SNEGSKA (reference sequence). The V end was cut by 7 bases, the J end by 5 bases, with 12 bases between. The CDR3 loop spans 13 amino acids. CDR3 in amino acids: CSGSGPNNSPLHF. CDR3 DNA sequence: TGCAGTGGTTCAGGACCCAATAATTCACCCCTCCACTTT.

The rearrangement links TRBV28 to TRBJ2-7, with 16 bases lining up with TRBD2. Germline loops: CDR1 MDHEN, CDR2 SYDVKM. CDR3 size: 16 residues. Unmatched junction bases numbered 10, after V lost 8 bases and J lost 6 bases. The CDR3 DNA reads TGTGCCAGCGCCCTGGGACTAGCGGGAGGGGGGGGCGAGCAGTACTTC. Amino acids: CASALGLAGGGGEQYF.

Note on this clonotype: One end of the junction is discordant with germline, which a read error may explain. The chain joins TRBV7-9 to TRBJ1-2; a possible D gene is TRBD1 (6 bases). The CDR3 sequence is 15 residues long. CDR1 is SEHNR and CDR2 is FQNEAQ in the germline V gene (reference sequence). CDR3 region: CARSFEVRGGDGYTF. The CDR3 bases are TGTGCCCGCAGCTTTGAGGTCAGGGGTGGTGATGGCTACACCTTC.

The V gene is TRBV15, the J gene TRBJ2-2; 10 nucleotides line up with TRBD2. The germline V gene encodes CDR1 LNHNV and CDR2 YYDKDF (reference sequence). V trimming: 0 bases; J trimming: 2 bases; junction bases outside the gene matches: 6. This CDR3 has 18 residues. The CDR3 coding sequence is TGTGCCACCAGCAGAGATTTAGCGGGGGGCCACAACACCGGGGAGCTGTTTTTT. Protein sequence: CATSRDLAGGHNTGELFF.

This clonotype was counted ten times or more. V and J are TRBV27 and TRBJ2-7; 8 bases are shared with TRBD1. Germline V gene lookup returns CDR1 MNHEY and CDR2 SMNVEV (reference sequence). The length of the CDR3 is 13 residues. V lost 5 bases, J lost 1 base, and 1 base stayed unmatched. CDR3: CASSRQGSYEQYF. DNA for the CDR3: TGTGCCAGCAGTCGACAGGGGTCCTACGAGCAGTACTTC.

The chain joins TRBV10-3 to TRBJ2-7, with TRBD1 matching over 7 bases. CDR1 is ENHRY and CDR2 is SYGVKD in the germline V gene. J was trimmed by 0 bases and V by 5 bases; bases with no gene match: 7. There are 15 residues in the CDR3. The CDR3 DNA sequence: TGTGCCATCAGTCCTAGGACAGGAACCTCCTACGAGCAGTACTTC. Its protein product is CAISPRTGTSYEQYF.

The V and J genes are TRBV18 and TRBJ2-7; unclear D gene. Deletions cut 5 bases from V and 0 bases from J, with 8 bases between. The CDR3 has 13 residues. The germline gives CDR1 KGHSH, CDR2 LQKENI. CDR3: CASSLQPSYEQYF. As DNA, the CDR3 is TGTGCCAGCTCATTACAACCCTCCTACGAGCAGTACTTC. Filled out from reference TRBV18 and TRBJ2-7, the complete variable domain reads NAGVMQNPRHLVRRRGQEARLRCSPMKGHSHVYWYRQLPEEGLKFMVYLQKENIIDESGMPKERFSAEFPKEGPSILRIQQVVRGDSAAYFCASSLQPSYEQYFGPGTRLTVT.

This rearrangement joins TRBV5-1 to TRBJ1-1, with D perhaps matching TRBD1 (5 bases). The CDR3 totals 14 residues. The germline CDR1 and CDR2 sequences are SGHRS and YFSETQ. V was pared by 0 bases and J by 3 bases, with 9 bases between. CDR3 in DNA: TGCGCCAGCAGCTTGGATGGGGCAGACACTGAAGCTTTCTTT. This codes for CASSLDGADTEAFF.

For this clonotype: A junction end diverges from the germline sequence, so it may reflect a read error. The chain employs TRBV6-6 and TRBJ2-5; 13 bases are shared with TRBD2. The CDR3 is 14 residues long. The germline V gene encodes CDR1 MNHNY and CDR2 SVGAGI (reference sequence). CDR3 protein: CASSTSGGAQTQYF. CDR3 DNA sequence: TGCGCCAGCTCTACTAGCGGGGGGGCCCAGACCCAGTACTTC.

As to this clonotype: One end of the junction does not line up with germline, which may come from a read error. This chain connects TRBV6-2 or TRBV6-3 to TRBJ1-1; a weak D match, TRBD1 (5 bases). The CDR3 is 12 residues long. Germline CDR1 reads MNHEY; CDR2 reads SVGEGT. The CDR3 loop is CASGHNNTEAFF. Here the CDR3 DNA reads TGTGCCAGCGGACATAATAACACCGAAGCTTTCTTT.

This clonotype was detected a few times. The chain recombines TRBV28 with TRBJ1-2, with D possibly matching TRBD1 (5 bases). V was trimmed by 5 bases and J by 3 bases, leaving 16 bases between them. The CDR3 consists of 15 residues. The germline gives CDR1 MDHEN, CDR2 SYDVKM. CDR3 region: CASSRTGGAHYGYTF. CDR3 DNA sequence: TGTGCCAGCAGTCGGACTGGAGGGGCACACTATGGCTACACCTTC.

The CDR3 is CASRGDRAEKLFF. CDR3 in DNA: TGTGCCAGCAGAGGTGACAGGGCCGAAAAACTGTTTTTT. J is TRBJ1-4 and V is TRBV12-3 or TRBV12-4; 7 nucleotides align to TRBD1. This CDR3 is built from 13 residues. With 6 bases clipped from V and 8 bases from J, the junction kept 6 bases outside the gene matches.

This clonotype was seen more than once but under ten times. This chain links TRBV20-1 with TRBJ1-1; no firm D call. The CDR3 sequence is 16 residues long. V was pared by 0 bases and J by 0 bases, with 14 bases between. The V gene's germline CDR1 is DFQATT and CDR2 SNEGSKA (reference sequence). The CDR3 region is CSARDRTRPMNTEAFF. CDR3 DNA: TGCAGTGCTAGAGACCGGACCAGGCCCATGAACACTGAAGCTTTCTTT.

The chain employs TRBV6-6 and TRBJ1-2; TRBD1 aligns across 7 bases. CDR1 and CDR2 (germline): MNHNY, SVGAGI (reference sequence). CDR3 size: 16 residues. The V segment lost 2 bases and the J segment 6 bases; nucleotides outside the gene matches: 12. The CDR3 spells CASSYRRDRAGDGYTF. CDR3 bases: TGTGCCAGCAGTTACCGAAGAGACAGGGCCGGAGATGGCTACACCTTC.

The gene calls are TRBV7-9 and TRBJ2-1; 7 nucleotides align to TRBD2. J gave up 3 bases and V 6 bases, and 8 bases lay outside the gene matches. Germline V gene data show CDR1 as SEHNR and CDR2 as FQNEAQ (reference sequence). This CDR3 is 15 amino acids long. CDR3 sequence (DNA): TGTGCCAGCAGTTCTACCGGGACTAACTACAATGAGCAGTTCTTC. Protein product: CASSSTGTNYNEQFF.

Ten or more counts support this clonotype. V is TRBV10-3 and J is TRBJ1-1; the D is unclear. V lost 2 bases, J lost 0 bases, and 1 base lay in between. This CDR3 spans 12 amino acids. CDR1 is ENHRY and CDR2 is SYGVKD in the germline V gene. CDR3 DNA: TGTGCCATCAGTGAGGTGAACACTGAAGCTTTCTTT. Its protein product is CAISEVNTEAFF.

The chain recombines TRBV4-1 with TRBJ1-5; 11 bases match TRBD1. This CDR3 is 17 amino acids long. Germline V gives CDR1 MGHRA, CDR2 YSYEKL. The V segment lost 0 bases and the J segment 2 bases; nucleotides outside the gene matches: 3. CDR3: CASSQDGTGGGNQPQHF. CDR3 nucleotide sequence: TGCGCCAGCAGCCAAGATGGGACAGGGGGTGGCAATCAGCCCCAGCATTTT.

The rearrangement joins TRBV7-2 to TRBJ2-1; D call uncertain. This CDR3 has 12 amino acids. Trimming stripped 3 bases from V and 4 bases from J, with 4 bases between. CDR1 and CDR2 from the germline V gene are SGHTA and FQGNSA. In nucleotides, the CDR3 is TGTGCCAGCAGCTTGCGATACAATGAGCAGTTCTTC. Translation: CASSLRYNEQFF.

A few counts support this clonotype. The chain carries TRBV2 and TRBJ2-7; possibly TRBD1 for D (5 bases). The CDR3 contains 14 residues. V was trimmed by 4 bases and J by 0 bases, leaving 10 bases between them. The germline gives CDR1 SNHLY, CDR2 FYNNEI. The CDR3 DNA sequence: TGTGCCAGCAGTGGAGACAGTATCTCCTACGAGCAGTACTTC. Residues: CASSGDSISYEQYF.

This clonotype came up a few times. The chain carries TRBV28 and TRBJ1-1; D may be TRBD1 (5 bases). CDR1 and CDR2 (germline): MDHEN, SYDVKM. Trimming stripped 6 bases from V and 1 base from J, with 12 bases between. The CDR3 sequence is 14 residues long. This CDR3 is CASRGQLTNTEAFF. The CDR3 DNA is TGTGCCAGCAGAGGACAACTCACGAACACTGAAGCTTTCTTT.

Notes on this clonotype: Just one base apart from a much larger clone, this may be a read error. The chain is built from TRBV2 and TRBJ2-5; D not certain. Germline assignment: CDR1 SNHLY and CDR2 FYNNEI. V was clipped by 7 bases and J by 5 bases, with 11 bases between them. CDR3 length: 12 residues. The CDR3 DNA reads TGTGCCAGCATCCCTGAAACGGAGACCCAGTACTTC. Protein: CASIPETETQYF.

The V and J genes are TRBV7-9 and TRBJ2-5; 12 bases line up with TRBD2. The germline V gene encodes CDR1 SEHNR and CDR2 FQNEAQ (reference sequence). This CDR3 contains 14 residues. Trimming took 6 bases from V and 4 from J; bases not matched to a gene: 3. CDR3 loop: CASRSTSGGETQYF. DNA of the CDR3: TGTGCCAGCAGATCGACTAGCGGGGGAGAGACCCAGTACTTC.